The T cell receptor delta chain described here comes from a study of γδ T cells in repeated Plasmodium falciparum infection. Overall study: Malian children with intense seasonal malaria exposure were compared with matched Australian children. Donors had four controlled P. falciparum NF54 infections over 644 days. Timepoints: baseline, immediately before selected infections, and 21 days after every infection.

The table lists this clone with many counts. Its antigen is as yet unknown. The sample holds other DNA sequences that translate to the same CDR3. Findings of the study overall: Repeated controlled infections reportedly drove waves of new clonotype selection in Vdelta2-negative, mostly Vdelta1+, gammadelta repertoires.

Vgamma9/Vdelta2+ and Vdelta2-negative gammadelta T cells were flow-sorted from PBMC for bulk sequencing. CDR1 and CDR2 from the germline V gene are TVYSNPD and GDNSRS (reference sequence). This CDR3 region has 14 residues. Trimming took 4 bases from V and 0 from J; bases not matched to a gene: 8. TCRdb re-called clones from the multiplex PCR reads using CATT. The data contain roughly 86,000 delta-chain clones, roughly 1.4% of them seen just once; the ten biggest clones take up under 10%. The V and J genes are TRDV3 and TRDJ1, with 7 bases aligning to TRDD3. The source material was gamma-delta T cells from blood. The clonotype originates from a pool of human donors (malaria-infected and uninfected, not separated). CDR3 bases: TGTGCCTCCCTTGCTGGGGGGCACACCGATAAACTCATCTTT. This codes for CASLAGGHTDKLIF.